This is a list of T cell receptor beta chains from one sample in a study of a mutant IDH1 vaccine in newly diagnosed glioma. These TCRs are of unknown antigen specificity. Clones were read by immunoSEQ multiplex PCR, and TCRdb kept only the in-frame ones, dropping some. Of about 45,000 clones in the sample, roughly 92% were seen once. The sequencing used PBMCs, collected from a glioma patient whose treatment included an IDH1 peptide vaccine. Source of these receptors: a man in his forties or fifties with glioma. The CDR3 runs from the conserved cysteine through the conserved F or W. D genes are given only for firm matches. Clone size is not always given. Where it is, it says once, few, many or a class for expanded clones.

j_gene	abundance	d_gene	v_gene	CDR3nt	CDR3aa
TRBJ2-7	.	.	TRBV5-1	TGCGCCAGCAGCCCCGGTAGAAATACAGGGAAGGGTTACGAGCAGTACTTC	CASSPGRNTGKGYEQYF
TRBJ2-4	.	TRBD1	TRBV4-2	TGTGCCAGCAGTCAGACCGGGACAGGGGAAGCCAAAAACATTCAGTACTTC	CASSQTGTGEAKNIQYF
TRBJ1-1	once	.	TRBV2	TGTGCCAGCAGTGATGGGTGGGGGGCGGAGGGCACTGAAGCTTTCTTT	CASSDGWGAEGTEAFF
TRBJ2-7	.	TRBD1	TRBV7-6	TGTGCCAGCAGAAAAACAGGGGGAGTGCCAAACGACGAGCAGTACTTC	CASRKTGGVPNDEQYF
TRBJ1-5	.	TRBD1	TRBV6-1	TGTGCCAGCAGCCGGACAGGCGGGGGCAATCAGCCCCAGCATTTT	CASSRTGGGNQPQHF
TRBJ1-5	once	TRBD1	TRBV6-1	TGTGCCAGCAGTGGGGGGGACAGGGACTACAATCAGCCCCAGCATTTT	CASSGGDRDYNQPQHF
TRBJ1-1	.	.	TRBV5-6	TGTGCCAGCAGCTTGGCCCGGACTGAAGCTTTCTTT	CASSLARTEAFF
TRBJ2-1	.	TRBD2	TRBV7-9	TGTGCCAGCAGCTGGGCTAGCGGGCCCTCCTACAATGAGCAGTTCTTC	CASSWASGPSYNEQFF
TRBJ1-2	.	TRBD1	TRBV9	TGTGCCAGCAGCGTCGGGACAGGGAATGTATATGGCTACACCTTC	CASSVGTGNVYGYTF
TRBJ1-1	.	.	TRBV7-2	TGTGCCAGCAGCCTACACAGGACGGGCACTGAAGCTTTCTTT	CASSLHRTGTEAFF
TRBJ2-7	.	TRBD1	TRBV19	TGTGCCAGCGGGGACAGGGTCCACGAGCAGTACTTC	CASGDRVHEQYF
TRBJ2-7	.	TRBD1	TRBV7-9	TGTGCCAGCAGCCCCCATCCCCGGACAGGGGGTACCTACGAGCAGTACTTC	CASSPHPRTGGTYEQYF
TRBJ2-7	.	.	TRBV25-1	TGTGCCAGCAGTGAATCCGGCAGGGCCCACGAGCAGTACTTC	CASSESGRAHEQYF
TRBJ1-4	once	.	TRBV6-1	TGTGCCAGCAGTGAAGCGATAGTCTATAATGAAAAACTGTTTTTT	CASSEAIVYNEKLFF
TRBJ1-1	.	.	TRBV7-9	TGTGCCAGCAGCTTGTGGAACACTGAAGCTTTCTTT	CASSLWNTEAFF
TRBJ1-3	.	.	TRBV27	TGTGCCAGCAGTTTTGGCCCCGGGGGAGGTGGAAACACCATATATTTT	CASSFGPGGGGNTIYF
TRBJ2-2	.	.	TRBV6-4	TGTGCCAGCAGTGAGGGGGACACCGGGGAGCTGTTTTTT	CASSEGDTGELFF
TRBJ1-2	.	.	TRBV5-1	TGCGCCAGCAGCTTGTCAGGGTATGGCTACACCTTC	CASSLSGYGYTF